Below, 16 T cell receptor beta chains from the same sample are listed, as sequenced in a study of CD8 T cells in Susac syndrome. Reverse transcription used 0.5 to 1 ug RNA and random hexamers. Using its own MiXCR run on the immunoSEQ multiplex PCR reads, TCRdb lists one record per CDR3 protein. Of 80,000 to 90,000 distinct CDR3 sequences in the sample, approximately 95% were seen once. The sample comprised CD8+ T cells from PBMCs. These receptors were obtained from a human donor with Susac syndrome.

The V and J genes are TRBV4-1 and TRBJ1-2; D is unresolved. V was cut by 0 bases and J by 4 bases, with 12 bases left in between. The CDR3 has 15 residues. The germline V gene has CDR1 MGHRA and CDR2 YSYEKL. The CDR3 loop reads CASSQDGRGGYGYTF. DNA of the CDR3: TGCGCCAGCAGCCAAGATGGCCGGGGTGGCTATGGCTACACCTTC.

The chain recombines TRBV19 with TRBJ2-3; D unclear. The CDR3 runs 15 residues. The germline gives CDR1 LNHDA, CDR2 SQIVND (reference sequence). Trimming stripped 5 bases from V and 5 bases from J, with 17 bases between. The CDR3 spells CASSPLSALGDTQYF. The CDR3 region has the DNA TGTGCCAGTAGTCCCCTGAGTGCCCTAGGAGATACGCAGTATTTT.

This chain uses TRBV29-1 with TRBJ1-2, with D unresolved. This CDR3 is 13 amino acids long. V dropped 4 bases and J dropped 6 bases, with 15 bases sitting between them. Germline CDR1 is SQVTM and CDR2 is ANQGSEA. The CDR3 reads CSVVSSPSDGYTF. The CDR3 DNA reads TGCAGCGTTGTATCGTCCCCGAGCGATGGCTACACCTTC.

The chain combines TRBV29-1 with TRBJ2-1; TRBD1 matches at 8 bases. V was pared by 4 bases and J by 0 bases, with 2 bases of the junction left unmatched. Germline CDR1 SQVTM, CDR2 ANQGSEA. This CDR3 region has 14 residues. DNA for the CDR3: TGCAGCGTTGGAGGGACAGGCTCCTACAATGAGCAGTTCTTC. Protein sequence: CSVGGTGSYNEQFF.

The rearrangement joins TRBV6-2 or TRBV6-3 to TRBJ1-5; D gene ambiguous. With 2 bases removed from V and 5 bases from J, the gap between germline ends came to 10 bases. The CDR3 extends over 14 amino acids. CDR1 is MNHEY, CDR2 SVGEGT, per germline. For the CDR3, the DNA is TGTGCCAGCAGTTACACTGGGATGGATCAGCCCCAGCATTTT. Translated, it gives CASSYTGMDQPQHF.

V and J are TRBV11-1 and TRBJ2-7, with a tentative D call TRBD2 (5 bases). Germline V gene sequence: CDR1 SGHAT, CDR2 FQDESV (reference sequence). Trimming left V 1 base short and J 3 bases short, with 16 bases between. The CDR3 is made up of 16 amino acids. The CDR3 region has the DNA TGTGCCAGCAGCTTAGGTGGGCCAGGAGGATACTACGAGCAGTACTTC. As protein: CASSLGGPGGYYEQYF.

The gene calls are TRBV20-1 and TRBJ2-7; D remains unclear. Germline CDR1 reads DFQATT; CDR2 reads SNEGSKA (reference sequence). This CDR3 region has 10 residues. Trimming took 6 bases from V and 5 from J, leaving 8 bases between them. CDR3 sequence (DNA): TGCAGTGCCGCCCGGGACGAGCAGTACTTC. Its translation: CSAARDEQYF.

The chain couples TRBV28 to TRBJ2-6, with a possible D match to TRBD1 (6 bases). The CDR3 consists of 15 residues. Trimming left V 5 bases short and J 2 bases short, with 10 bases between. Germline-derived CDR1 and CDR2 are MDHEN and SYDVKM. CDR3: CASSVTGTGANVLTF. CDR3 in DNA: TGTGCCAGCAGTGTTACAGGGACTGGGGCCAACGTCCTGACTTTC.

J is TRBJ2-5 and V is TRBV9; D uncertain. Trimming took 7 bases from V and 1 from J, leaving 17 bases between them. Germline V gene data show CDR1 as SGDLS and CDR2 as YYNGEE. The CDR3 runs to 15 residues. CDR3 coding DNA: TGTGCCAGCTCAGGATCGAGCGCCCCCCAAGAGACCCAGTACTTC. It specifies CASSGSSAPQETQYF.

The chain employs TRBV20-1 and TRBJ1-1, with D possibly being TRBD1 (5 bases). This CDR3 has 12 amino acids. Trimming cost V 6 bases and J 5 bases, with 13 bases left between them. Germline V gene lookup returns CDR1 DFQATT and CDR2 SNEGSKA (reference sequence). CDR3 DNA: TGCAGTGCCCGCCCGGGGGGTACTGAAGCTTTCTTT. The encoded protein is CSARPGGTEAFF.

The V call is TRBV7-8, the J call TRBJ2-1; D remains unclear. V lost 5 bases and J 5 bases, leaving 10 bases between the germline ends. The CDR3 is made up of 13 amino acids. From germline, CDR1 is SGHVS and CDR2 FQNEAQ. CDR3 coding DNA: TGTGCCAGCAGCGCAGACGGACACAATGAGCAGTTCTTC. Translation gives CASSADGHNEQFF.

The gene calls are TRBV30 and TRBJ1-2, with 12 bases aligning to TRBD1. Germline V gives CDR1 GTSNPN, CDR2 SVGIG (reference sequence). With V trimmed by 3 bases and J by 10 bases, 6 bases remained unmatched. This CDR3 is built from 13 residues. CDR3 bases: TGTGCCTGGAGAACCGGGACAGGGGGCCTCTACACCTTC. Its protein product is CAWRTGTGGLYTF.

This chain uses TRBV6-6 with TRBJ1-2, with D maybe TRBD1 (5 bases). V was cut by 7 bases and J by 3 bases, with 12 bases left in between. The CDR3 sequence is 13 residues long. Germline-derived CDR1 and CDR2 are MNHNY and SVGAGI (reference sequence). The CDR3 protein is CASTHGGDYGYTF. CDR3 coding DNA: TGTGCCAGCACCCACGGGGGGGACTATGGCTACACCTTC.

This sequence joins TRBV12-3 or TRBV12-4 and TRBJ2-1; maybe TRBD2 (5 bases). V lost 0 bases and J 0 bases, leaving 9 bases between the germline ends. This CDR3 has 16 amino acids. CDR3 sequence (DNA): TGTGCCAGCAGTTTAGCGGGAGAGGGCTCCTACAATGAGCAGTTCTTC. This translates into CASSLAGEGSYNEQFF.

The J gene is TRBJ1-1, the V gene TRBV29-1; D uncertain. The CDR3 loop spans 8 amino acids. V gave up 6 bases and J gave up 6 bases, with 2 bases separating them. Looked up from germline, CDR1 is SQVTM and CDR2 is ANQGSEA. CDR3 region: CSVPEAFF. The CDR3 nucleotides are TGCAGCGTACCTGAAGCTTTCTTT.

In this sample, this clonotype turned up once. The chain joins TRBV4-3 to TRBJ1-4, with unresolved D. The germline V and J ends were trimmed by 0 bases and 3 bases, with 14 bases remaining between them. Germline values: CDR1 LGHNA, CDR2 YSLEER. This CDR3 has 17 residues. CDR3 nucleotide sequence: TGCGCCAGCAGCCAAGATCTCGTTACAGTAGCTAATGAAAAACTGTTTTTT. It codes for CASSQDLVTVANEKLFF.